A selection of T cell receptor beta chains follows, all from one sample in a study of T cell changes during pregnancy in multiple sclerosis. TCRdb's table, derived via immunoSEQ multiplex PCR, lists solely in-frame clones and lacks some. The sample lists over 80,000 clones; roughly nine tenths were seen once. The sample was peripheral blood, taken in the second trimester of pregnancy. These receptors came from a female donor in good health, enrolled as a control in a pregnancy study. CDR3s include the opening cysteine and the closing phenylalanine or tryptophan. D genes are given only for firm matches. Size is stated for part of the rows, as once, few or many counts, or as a class when the clone is expanded.

TRBJ2-5 | TRBV9 | - | - | TGTGCCAGCAGCGTTTTCGGGAGCGAGACCCAGTACTTC | CASSVFGSETQYF
TRBJ2-7 | TRBV4-2 | - | TRBD2 | TGTGCCAGCAGCCCCACGGGGACTAGCTACGAGCAGTACTTC | CASSPTGTSYEQYF
TRBJ2-2 | TRBV7-7 | - | TRBD1 | TGTGCCAGCAGCCTCGGGACAGGGGTTACCGGGGAGCTGTTTTTT | CASSLGTGVTGELFF
TRBJ1-1 | TRBV5-6 | once | TRBD1 | TGTGCCAGCAGCTTAAGGACAGGGTTTAACACTGAAGCTTTCTTT | CASSLRTGFNTEAFF
TRBJ2-5 | TRBV20-1 | - | - | TGCAGTGCGGGCAGGGCAGAGACCCAGTACTTC | CSAGRAETQYF
TRBJ1-2 | TRBV6-1 | - | - | TGTGCCAGCAGTGAAGCAGGACAGAGTCTCTATGGCTACACCTTC | CASSEAGQSLYGYTF
TRBJ1-6 | TRBV7-6 | - | - | TGTGCCAGCAGCTTAGGGCAGGGTGACGATTCACCCCTCCACTTT | CASSLGQGDDSPLHF
TRBJ1-1 | TRBV5-8 | - | - | TGTGCCAGCAGCTTGGCCCTCATACCTGCGAGGAACACTGAAGCTTTCTTT | CASSLALIPARNTEAFF
TRBJ1-2 | TRBV7-8 | - | - | TGTGCCAGCAGCGTCAACCGGTATGGCTACACCTTC | CASSVNRYGYTF
TRBJ1-2 | TRBV14 | - | TRBD1 | TGTGCCAGCAGCCAAGATCCCCGACAGGGGGCGGCTAACTATGGCTACACCTTC | CASSQDPRQGAANYGYTF
TRBJ2-1 | TRBV27 | - | TRBD2 | TGTGCCAGCAGTTTATTGACTAGCTTCAATGAGCAGTTCTTC | CASSLLTSFNEQFF
TRBJ1-1 | TRBV7-9 | - | - | TGTGCCAGCAGCCGAGGCGGGAACGAGAGGGCTTTCTTT | CASSRGGNERAFF
TRBJ2-5 | TRBV5-1 | - | - | TGCGCCAGCAGCTTGGTCGGGTTTTCGGAGACCCAGTACTTC | CASSLVGFSETQYF
TRBJ1-4 | TRBV5-1 | - | - | TGCGCCAGCAGCTTGGACAGCAATAATGAAAAACTGTTTTTT | CASSLDSNNEKLFF
TRBJ2-1 | TRBV5-1 | - | TRBD1 | TGCGCCAGCAGAAGACAGGGGGCGTACTCCGTAGCAAGCGTATCCTACAATGAGCAGTTCTTC | CASRRQGAYSVASVSYNEQFF
TRBJ1-1 | TRBV20-1 | - | - | TGCAGTGCTAACAGGGCAGCGCAAGCTTTCTTT | CSANRAAQAFF
TRBJ2-2 | TRBV5-1 | - | - | TGCGCCAGCGCACCGGGATCTAACACCGGGGAGCTGTTTTTT | CASAPGSNTGELFF
TRBJ1-3 | TRBV28 | - | - | TGTGCCAGCACAGGAGGGGTGAGAAACACCATATATTTT | CASTGGVRNTIYF
TRBJ2-7 | TRBV18 | - | - | TGTGCCAGCTCACCGAGCCGGACAGTGATCGAGCAGTACTTC | CASSPSRTVIEQYF
TRBJ1-2 | TRBV9 | - | TRBD1 | TGTGCCAGCAGCGCAAACAGGGGCCAACTCACGTGCTATGGCTACACCTTC | CASSANRGQLTCYGYTF
TRBJ2-1 | TRBV13 | - | - | TGTGCCAGCAGCTTCTTTGGGGCCAATGAGCAGTTCTTC | CASSFFGANEQFF
TRBJ1-2 | TRBV28 | - | - | TGTGCCAGCAGTTTGGGGGGAAACTATGGCTACACCTTC | CASSLGGNYGYTF
TRBJ2-5 | TRBV7-5 | - | - | TGTGCCAGAAGCCCATTACCTAGCGAAGCAGGGACCCAGTACTTC | CARSPLPSEAGTQYF
TRBJ2-1 | TRBV7-9 | - | TRBD1 | TGTGCCAGCAGATCATTTCAAGGACAGGGGTCCTACAATGAGCAGTTCTTC | CASRSFQGQGSYNEQFF
TRBJ1-4 | TRBV7-2 | - | TRBD1 | TGTGCCAGCAGCTGGGACAGGGGGACCGCTAATGAAAAACTGTTTTTT | CASSWDRGTANEKLFF
TRBJ2-7 | TRBV6-5 | - | TRBD2 | TGTGCCAGCAGTTACTCGACGCGGGGGGGCGGGGACGAGCAGTACTTC | CASSYSTRGGGDEQYF
TRBJ1-4 | TRBV6-6 | once | - | TGTGCCAGCAGTTACGGGGGGGGGAATGAAAAACTGTTTTTT | CASSYGGGNEKLFF
TRBJ1-4 | TRBV7-2 | - | TRBD1 | TGTGCCAGCAGCCAGTTTGGACAGGGTGCGACTAATGAAAAACTGTTTTTT | CASSQFGQGATNEKLFF
TRBJ1-2 | TRBV30 | - | - | TGTGCCTGGTACAACAGGGAATTAAAAGGCTACACCTTC | CAWYNRELKGYTF
TRBJ1-2 | TRBV6-1 | - | TRBD1 | TGTGCCAGCAGTGAAACACAGGGGAACTATGGCTACACCTTC | CASSETQGNYGYTF
TRBJ2-3 | TRBV25-1 | - | - | TGTGCCAGCAGTGCACTTACAGATACGCAGTATTTT | CASSALTDTQYF
TRBJ1-1 | TRBV30 | - | - | TGTGCCTGGAGTTTTGCGACAGGTCGGGCTTTCTTT | CAWSFATGRAFF
TRBJ2-2 | TRBV6-5 | - | - | TGTGCCAGCAGCCGCGGGACTGGGATCACCGGGGAGCTGTTTTTT | CASSRGTGITGELFF
TRBJ2-7 | TRBV25-1 | - | - | TGTGCCAGCAGTGAGGGCAGAAGGGAGCAGTACTTC | CASSEGRREQYF
TRBJ2-3 | TRBV5-1 | - | - | TGCGCCAGCAGCTTGGTCCGGGGGGCCACAGATACGCAGTATTTT | CASSLVRGATDTQYF
TRBJ2-1 | TRBV28 | - | TRBD2 | TGTGCCAGCAGTTTTAGCGGGGAAACTTACAATGAGCAGTTCTTC | CASSFSGETYNEQFF
TRBJ1-6 | TRBV15 | - | - | TGTGCCACCAGCAGGGACCGGGGGGGCTATTATAATTCACCCCTCCACTTT | CATSRDRGGYYNSPLHF